The 4 T cell receptor beta chains reported below all come from one sample, sequenced in a study of tumor-infiltrating lymphocytes in primary liver carcinoma. The investigators made TCR beta cDNA from about 500 ng total RNA, using a constant-region primer. ARM-PCR, slightly modified, supplied the TCR beta libraries through three nested multiplex PCR rounds. TRBV1-TRBV30 forward primers and a C-beta reverse primer were used in the first two PCR rounds, which each ran for 9 to 10 cycles. TCRdb analysed the multiplex PCR reads with MiXCR anew, one entry per CDR3 protein. Of almost 200,000 distinct CDR3 sequences listed, around three fifths are singletons. Unsorted whole blood yielded the blood RNA, and germline DNA was also extracted. The sample consisted of peripheral blood. Receptor source: an older woman with primary liver carcinoma and hepatitis B virus infection.

This clonotype was seen only a few times. This chain joins TRBV28 and TRBJ2-7; a possible D gene is TRBD1 (5 bases). This CDR3 region has 14 residues. Trimming removed 6 bases at V and 2 bases at J, with 14 bases between. In germline, CDR1 is MDHEN, CDR2 SYDVKM. The CDR3 DNA follows: TGTGCCAGCAGCCCTACAGGATTCACCTACGAGCAGTACTTC. This translates into CASSPTGFTYEQYF. Full variable domain (missing parts from reference TRBV28 and TRBJ2-7): DVKVTQSSRYLVKRTGEKVFLECVQDMDHENMFWYRQDPGLGLRLIYFSYDVKMKEKGDIPEGYSVSREKKERFSLILESASTNQTSMYLCASSPTGFTYEQYFGPGTRLTVT.

At least ten counts were recorded for this clonotype. The chain is built from TRBV7-8 and TRBJ2-2; D perhaps matches TRBD1 (5 bases). Trimming cost V 4 bases and J 0 bases, with 6 bases left between them. Germline V CDR1 and CDR2: SGHVS, FQNEAQ. The CDR3 consists of 14 residues. CDR3 residues: CASSSTANTGELFF. The CDR3, as DNA: TGTGCCAGCAGCTCGACAGCGAACACCGGGGAGCTGTTTTTT.

As to this clonotype: The germline gene is not matched at one end of the junction; a read error may be the cause. The V gene is TRBV29-1, the J gene TRBJ2-7; 8 positions match TRBD1. Germline lookup yields CDR1 SQVTM and CDR2 ANQGSEA. This CDR3 is 13 amino acids long. The DNA of the CDR3 is TGCAGTGCTCCCAGACAGGGGAGCTACGGGCAGTACTTC. Amino acids: CSAPRQGSYGQYF.

With regard to this clonotype: A clone one base away is much larger, so this may be a read error. The gene calls are TRBV29-1 and TRBJ1-4; D remains unclear. The germline CDR1 and CDR2 sequences are SQVTM and ANQGSEA. This CDR3 comprises 11 residues. Here the CDR3 reads CSVDSAEKQFF. CDR3 coding DNA: TGCAGCGTTGACTCAGCCGAAAAACAGTTTTTT.